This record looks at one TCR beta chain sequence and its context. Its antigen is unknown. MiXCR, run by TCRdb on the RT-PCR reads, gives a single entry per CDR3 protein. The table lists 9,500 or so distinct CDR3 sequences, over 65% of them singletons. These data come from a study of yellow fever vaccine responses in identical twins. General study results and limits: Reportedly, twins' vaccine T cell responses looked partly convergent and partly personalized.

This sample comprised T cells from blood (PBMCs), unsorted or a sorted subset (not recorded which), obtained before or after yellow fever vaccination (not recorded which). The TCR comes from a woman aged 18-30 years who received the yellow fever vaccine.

CDR3 sequence: CASSPSGGRHNEQFF. Written as DNA, the CDR3 is TGTGCCAGCAGTCCTAGCGGGGGGCGGCACAATGAGCAGTTCTTC. This chain uses TRBV6-1 with TRBJ2-1, with 11 positions matching TRBD2. CDR1 is MNHNS and CDR2 is SASEGT in the germline V gene. V lost 5 bases to trimming and J lost 5 bases; unmatched junction nucleotides: 5. The CDR3 is made up of 15 amino acids.